This TCR beta chain was profiled in a study of T cell responses to AZD1222 COVID-19 vaccine. The study's findings and limits: Spike-wide vaccine-associated CD4 TCRs dominated at 160-218 and 743-854.

In the case of this clone: Its target is not known.

The V end lost 0 bases, the J end lost 4 bases, and 12 bases lay between the germline ends. Per germline, CDR1 SEHNR and CDR2 FQNEAQ (reference sequence). This CDR3 region has 15 residues. Produced via immunoSEQ multiplex PCR; TCRdb's table is partial and in-frame only. Seen here are some 150,000 clones, roughly 86% observed once, and the top ten hold 4.5% to 5.5%. The receptor comes from an adult who received the MenACWY meningococcal vaccine as a control. This chain links TRBV7-9 with TRBJ1-1; D uncertain. Specimen: peripheral blood, collected 28 days after the second dose of the MenACWY control vaccine. CDR3 amino acids: CASSLALPRSTEAFF. The CDR3 DNA reads as TGTGCCAGCAGCTTAGCGTTACCGAGGAGCACTGAAGCTTTCTTT.